This paragraph reports one T cell receptor (beta chain). CDR3 length: 14 residues. Germline V gives CDR1 SGHNT, CDR2 YENEEA. After removal of 6 bases from V and 7 bases from J, the junction contained 10 bases not matched to a gene. This sample was taken from a study of blood T cell repertoires in COVID-19. Study at large: Spain, Italy and the United States supplied samples that represented acute and convalescent COVID-19. T cells, B-cell-depleted T cells, or PBMCs provided the cDNA or gDNA that served as material.

In the original workflow: The assay estimated nucleated cells by amplifying reference gene primers. Using immunoSEQ multiplex PCR, the repertoire was profiled, and TCRdb retains in-frame clones only, with some absent. That table is the source of V, J and clone size, and D and trimming were worked out from the DNA. The sample has 55,000 to 90,000 clones; about 80% are singletons. The genes are TRBV11-3 and TRBJ2-5; 8 bases match TRBD2. Sequencing was carried out using peripheral blood. The sequence was obtained from a woman between 65 and 79 years old with acute or convalescent COVID-19. The CDR3 DNA sequence: TGTGCCAGCAGATTACAGGGACTAGGGGGGACCCAGTACTTC. It specifies CASRLQGLGGTQYF.